The rows below give T cell receptor beta chains drawn from one sample of a study of T cell responses to AZD1222 COVID-19 vaccine. Profiled with immunoSEQ multiplex PCR; TCRdb holds only in-frame clones, not every one. The top ten hold over 2% of the sample, which has 75,000 to 90,000 clones, 89% seen once. This specimen consisted of peripheral blood, obtained on day 0 of AZD1222 vaccination. These receptors were obtained from an adult in good health. Both conserved end residues are part of each CDR3. The D gene is left open where the match is weak. Clone size appears in some rows only: once, few, many, or a class for an expanded clone.

V: TRBV5-8
D: NA
size: NA
J: TRBJ1-5
DNA: TGTGCCAGCAGCTTGGGGGATAGGGGCAATCAGCCCCAGCATTTT
CDR3: CASSLGDRGNQPQHF

V: TRBV29-1
D: TRBD2
size: NA
J: TRBJ2-1
DNA: TGCAGCGTTGAAGATGAAGCGGGAGAGCGCTGGGGCAATGAGCAGTTCTTC
CDR3: CSVEDEAGERWGNEQFF

V: TRBV6-5
D: TRBD1
size: NA
J: TRBJ2-3
DNA: TGTGCCAGCAGTTACTTTCGGAGACAGGGACCAGATACGCAGTATTTT
CDR3: CASSYFRRQGPDTQYF

V: TRBV11-2
D: NA
size: NA
J: TRBJ2-7
DNA: TGTGCCAGCAGCTTACCAAACAGGGTAACCTACGAGCAGTACTTC
CDR3: CASSLPNRVTYEQYF

V: TRBV27
D: NA
size: NA
J: TRBJ1-4
DNA: TGTGCCAGCAGCCCGGACACCGTGGGAGAAAAACTGTTTTTT
CDR3: CASSPDTVGEKLFF

V: TRBV12-3/TRBV12-4
D: NA
size: NA
J: TRBJ2-1
DNA: TGTGCCAGCAGGAAGCCAGGGTACAATGAGCAGTTCTTC
CDR3: CASRKPGYNEQFF

V: TRBV13
D: TRBD1
size: once
J: TRBJ1-5
DNA: TGTGCCAGCAGCTTAGGCAGGGGGTGGCAGCCCCAGCATTTT
CDR3: CASSLGRGWQPQHF

V: TRBV5-1
D: TRBD1
size: NA
J: TRBJ1-1
DNA: TGCGCCAGCAGCAAGGACAGGATTAACACTGAAGCTTTCTTT
CDR3: CASSKDRINTEAFF

V: TRBV3-1/TRBV3-2
D: TRBD2
size: many
J: TRBJ2-2
DNA: TGTGCCAGCAGCCCGGCGGGAGCCGAGAACACCGGGGAGCTGTTTTTT
CDR3: CASSPAGAENTGELFF

V: TRBV6-5
D: NA
size: NA
J: TRBJ2-7
DNA: TGTGCCAGCAGTTATAGTACAGGGAGACCAGCCTACGAGCAGTACTTC
CDR3: CASSYSTGRPAYEQYF

V: TRBV6-4
D: TRBD2
size: few
J: TRBJ2-1
DNA: TGTGCCAGCAGTGAGGGGACTAGCGGGAATGAGCAGTTCTTC
CDR3: CASSEGTSGNEQFF

V: TRBV13
D: NA
size: NA
J: TRBJ2-7
DNA: TGTGCCAGCAGCTTAGAGGCAGGGGACTACGAGCAGTACTTC
CDR3: CASSLEAGDYEQYF

V: TRBV19
D: TRBD2
size: once
J: TRBJ2-2
DNA: TGTGCCAGTAGTCTGGCTAGCGGGGGGAGGCCTTTTAACACCGGGGAGCTGTTTTTT
CDR3: CASSLASGGRPFNTGELFF

V: TRBV14
D: NA
size: NA
J: TRBJ2-7
DNA: TGTGCCAGCAGCCAAACCACATCGAGGGAGCCCCTCTACGAGCAGTACTTC
CDR3: CASSQTTSREPLYEQYF

V: TRBV6-5
D: NA
size: NA
J: TRBJ1-1
DNA: TGTGCCAGCAGAACCCGGGATGACGCGAACACTGAAGCTTTCTTT
CDR3: CASRTRDDANTEAFF

V: TRBV29-1
D: NA
size: medium-sized
J: TRBJ2-7
DNA: TGCAGCGCCGGGACTGGGGAACACTACGAGCAGTACTTC
CDR3: CSAGTGEHYEQYF

V: TRBV30
D: NA
size: NA
J: TRBJ2-1
DNA: TGTGCCTGGAGTGCGGGTGGGAAAAATGAGCAGTTCTTC
CDR3: CAWSAGGKNEQFF

V: TRBV19
D: NA
size: once
J: TRBJ2-2
DNA: TGTGCCAGTAGCCAATACGGGGAGCTGTTTTTT
CDR3: CASSQYGELFF

V: TRBV30
D: NA
size: NA
J: TRBJ2-4
DNA: TGTGCCTGGAGTGTGACAGAAGACATTCAGTACTTC
CDR3: CAWSVTEDIQYF

V: TRBV2
D: NA
size: NA
J: TRBJ2-5
DNA: TGTGCCAGCAGTGATCCCGCACTCCAAGAGACCCAGTACTTC
CDR3: CASSDPALQETQYF

V: TRBV19
D: TRBD1
size: NA
J: TRBJ1-1
DNA: TGTGCCAGTAGCTTTGACAGGGGCACTGAAGCTTTCTTT
CDR3: CASSFDRGTEAFF

V: TRBV5-5
D: NA
size: NA
J: TRBJ1-6
DNA: TGTGCCAGCAGCTTGGCCCCAGGGGAAGGTGGTTCACCCCTCCACTTT
CDR3: CASSLAPGEGGSPLHF

V: TRBV10-1
D: NA
size: NA
J: TRBJ2-5
DNA: TGCGCCAGCAGTGAAGGGGGAACCCAAGAGACCCAGTACTTC
CDR3: CASSEGGTQETQYF

V: TRBV6-4
D: NA
size: few
J: TRBJ2-2
DNA: TGTGCCAGCAGTGACAGCGACACCGGGGAGCTGTTTTTT
CDR3: CASSDSDTGELFF

V: TRBV7-2
D: TRBD1
size: NA
J: TRBJ1-1
DNA: TGTGCCAGCAGTTTAAACAGGGGCACAGTAGAGGCTTTCTTT
CDR3: CASSLNRGTVEAFF

V: TRBV9
D: NA
size: NA
J: TRBJ2-7
DNA: TGTGCCAGCAGCCCTCCCTCGGGTCCCCTCGAGCAGTACTTC
CDR3: CASSPPSGPLEQYF

V: TRBV16
D: TRBD1
size: NA
J: TRBJ1-3
DNA: TGTGCCAGCAGCCAATTGACAGGGACGAATGGAAACACCATATATTTT
CDR3: CASSQLTGTNGNTIYF

V: TRBV6-6
D: NA
size: NA
J: TRBJ2-1
DNA: TGTGCCAGCAGTTACTCGGGGCTAGCGAACTACAATGAGCAGTTCTTC
CDR3: CASSYSGLANYNEQFF

V: TRBV11-2
D: NA
size: NA
J: TRBJ1-3
DNA: TGTGCCAGCAGCTTAGGGCAGGGCTCTGGAAACACCATATATTTT
CDR3: CASSLGQGSGNTIYF

V: TRBV18
D: TRBD2
size: NA
J: TRBJ2-1
DNA: TGTGCCAGCTCACCATTGGCGGGAGAGGGGAATGAGCAGTTCTTC
CDR3: CASSPLAGEGNEQFF

V: TRBV9
D: NA
size: NA
J: TRBJ2-1
DNA: TGTGCCAGCAGCGTCGATCCTCCCACCTACAATGAGCAGTTCTTC
CDR3: CASSVDPPTYNEQFF

V: TRBV5-4
D: TRBD2
size: NA
J: TRBJ2-3
DNA: TGTGCCAGCAGCTTGACTAGCGGGAGTGGCACAGATACGCAGTATTTT
CDR3: CASSLTSGSGTDTQYF

V: TRBV15
D: TRBD1
size: NA
J: TRBJ1-5
DNA: TGTGCCACCAGCGCCCGGGACAGGGGAATTTCGAAAAGCAATCAGCCCCAGCATTTT
CDR3: CATSARDRGISKSNQPQHF

V: TRBV5-1
D: TRBD1
size: NA
J: TRBJ1-4
DNA: TGCGCCAGCAGCCCCGATGGTCGAGACAGGGAGGCAACTAATGAAAAACTGTTTTTT
CDR3: CASSPDGRDREATNEKLFF

V: TRBV2
D: TRBD1
size: NA
J: TRBJ2-1
DNA: TGTGCCAGCGAAGCTCGGGACAGGTACAATGAGCAGTTCTTC
CDR3: CASEARDRYNEQFF

V: TRBV19
D: TRBD1
size: NA
J: TRBJ1-2
DNA: TGTGCCAGTAAAATGGATGGGGACAGGGGGAATGGCTACACCTTC
CDR3: CASKMDGDRGNGYTF

V: TRBV4-3
D: TRBD2
size: NA
J: TRBJ2-3
DNA: TGCGCCAGCAGCCAAGAGCTGAGCGGGGGGGGCACAGATACGCAGTATTTT
CDR3: CASSQELSGGGTDTQYF

V: TRBV3-1/TRBV3-2
D: TRBD1
size: NA
J: TRBJ1-2
DNA: TGTGCCAGCAGCCAAGAGGGAACAGGGGTTGGCTACACCTTC
CDR3: CASSQEGTGVGYTF

V: TRBV4-1
D: NA
size: NA
J: TRBJ2-1
DNA: TGCGCCAGCAGCCAAGATCCCCCGCAGGCCGAATCTTACAATGAGCAGTTCTTC
CDR3: CASSQDPPQAESYNEQFF

V: TRBV2
D: TRBD1
size: NA
J: TRBJ1-2
DNA: TGTGCCAGCAGTGTTACAGGGGTTGGTGGCTACACCTTC
CDR3: CASSVTGVGGYTF

V: TRBV7-8
D: NA
size: NA
J: TRBJ2-7
DNA: TGTGCCAGCAGCAGGGGACCGGTCTACGAGCAGTACTTC
CDR3: CASSRGPVYEQYF

V: TRBV5-1
D: NA
size: NA
J: TRBJ1-1
DNA: TGCGCCAGCAGCTCCACAGAGAACACTGAAGCTTTCTTT
CDR3: CASSSTENTEAFF

V: TRBV3-1/TRBV3-2
D: TRBD2
size: NA
J: TRBJ2-3
DNA: TGTGCCAGCGGTGGACTAGCGGGACCAGATACGCAGTATTTT
CDR3: CASGGLAGPDTQYF